The source of this T cell receptor beta chain is a study of Ad26.COV2.S vaccination and SARS-CoV-2 variants. Germline CDR1 reads SGHAT; CDR2 reads FQNNGV. With 3 bases removed from V and 3 bases from J, the gap between germline ends came to 5 bases. CDR3 length equals 12 residues. Broader study findings: After vaccination, reports described spike-specific CD8+ and CD4+ T cell responses as showing substantial breadth.

Measured with immunoSEQ multiplex PCR; TCRdb has only the in-frame clones, and not every one. Here the sample spans about 410,000 clones, less than 90% being singletons. The treatment here: 15 to 20 received Ad26.COV2.S at low or high dose, single or two shots; 5 received placebo; per-sample allocation not given. Sampling was performed 63 days after the first vaccine or placebo injection. About this clone: As yet, its antigen is unknown.

Material: peripheral blood, obtained in a trial of Ad26.COV2.S vaccine versus placebo. V gene TRBV11-2 combines with J gene TRBJ2-5; no definite D call. The receptor's source is a person between 18 and 65 years old who received the Ad26.COV2.S COVID-19 vaccine or a placebo. This CDR3 reads CASSFGEETQYF. The CDR3 coding sequence is TGTGCCAGCAGCTTTGGGGAAGAGACCCAGTACTTC.